This T cell receptor (beta chain) was documented in a study of radiotherapy plus CTLA-4 blockade in lung cancer. Study summary: There were objective responses in 18% of patients, and 31% had disease control.

With ipilimumab providing CTLA-4 blockade, focal radiation was administered to patients who had chemo-refractory metastatic non-small-cell lung cancer. Study-wide points: Response, reportedly, was best predicted by interferon-beta along with early blood T cell clone dynamics. There was expansion of tumor-derived TCR clones in blood after radiotherapy plus ipilimumab.

Repertoires were generated with immunoSEQ multiplex PCR, while TCRdb's copy carries only in-frame clones and drops some. The sample comprises about 98,000 clones, approximately 85% of which are singletons, and approximately 3.7% rests with the top ten. For this clone: Its antigen remains unidentified.

The sequence derives from a human donor with non-small cell lung cancer who had a partial response to radiotherapy plus ipilimumab. This material consisted of peripheral blood, taken from a patient treated with radiotherapy plus ipilimumab.

The CDR3 protein is CASSEGQGAFYEQYF. The CDR3 nucleotides are TGTGCCAGCAGTGAGGGACAGGGGGCATTTTACGAGCAGTACTTC. The chain is built from TRBV2 and TRBJ2-7; 12 positions match TRBD1. The germline V gene has CDR1 SNHLY and CDR2 FYNNEI. Germline trimming cut 3 bases from V and 4 bases from J; bases unmatched to any gene: 4. This CDR3 is 15 amino acids long.